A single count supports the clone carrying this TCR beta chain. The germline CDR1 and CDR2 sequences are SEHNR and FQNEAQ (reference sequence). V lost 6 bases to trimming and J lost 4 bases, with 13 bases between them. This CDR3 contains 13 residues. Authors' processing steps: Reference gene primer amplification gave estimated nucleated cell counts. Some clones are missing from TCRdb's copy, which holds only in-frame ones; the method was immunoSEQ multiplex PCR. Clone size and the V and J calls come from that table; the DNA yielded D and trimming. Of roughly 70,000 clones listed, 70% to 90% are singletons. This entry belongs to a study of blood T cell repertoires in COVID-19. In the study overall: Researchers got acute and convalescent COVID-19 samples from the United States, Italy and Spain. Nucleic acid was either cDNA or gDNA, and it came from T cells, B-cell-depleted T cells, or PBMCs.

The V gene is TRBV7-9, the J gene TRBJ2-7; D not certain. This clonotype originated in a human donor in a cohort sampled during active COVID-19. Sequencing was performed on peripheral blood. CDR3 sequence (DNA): TGTGCCAGCAGTAAAAGAGCCGGTTACGAGCAGTACTTC. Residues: CASSKRAGYEQYF. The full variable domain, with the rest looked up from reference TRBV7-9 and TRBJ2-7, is DTGVSQNPRHKITKRGQNVTFRCDPISEHNRLYWYRQTLGQGPEFLTYFQNEAQLEKSRLLSDRFSAERPKGSFSTLEIQRTEQGDSAMYLCASSKRAGYEQYFGPGTRLTVT.